A selection of T cell receptor beta chains follows, all from one sample in a study of OX40 agonist ivuxolimab in advanced cancers. Assay: immunoSEQ multiplex PCR; the TCRdb copy retains only in-frame clones and omits some. The sample shows some 19,000 clones, about 88% of them seen only once. The sample consisted of CD4+ or CD8+ T cells sorted from blood, taken in a trial of the OX40 agonist ivuxolimab. These receptors were obtained from an adult with an advanced solid tumor such as melanoma, head and neck, liver or kidney cancer. CDR3s include the opening cysteine and the closing phenylalanine or tryptophan. The order of the fields is J gene, CDR3 length, D gene, V gene, clone size, CDR3 protein, CDR3 DNA. D genes are given only for firm matches. Clone size appears in some rows only: once, few, many, or a class for an expanded clone.

>TRBJ2-5|14|TRBD2|TRBV13|-
CASSSGPRGETQYF
TGTGCCAGCAGCTCCGGGCCGCGGGGGGAGACCCAGTACTTC
>TRBJ2-5|12|-|TRBV7-9|-
CASSLARETQYF
TGTGCCAGCAGCTTAGCGCGGGAGACCCAGTACTTC
>TRBJ2-2|17|TRBD2|TRBV27|-
CASSYGTSGRAHGELFF
TGTGCCAGCAGTTATGGGACTAGCGGGAGGGCCCACGGGGAGCTGTTTTTT
>TRBJ2-2|16|-|TRBV5-1|-
CASNVRPTTNTGELFF
TGCGCCAGCAACGTTAGACCGACGACGAACACCGGGGAGCTGTTTTTT
>TRBJ2-2|16|TRBD1|TRBV10-3|-
CAIQTRGQGNTGELFF
TGTGCCATCCAAACAAGGGGACAGGGGAACACCGGGGAGCTGTTTTTT
>TRBJ1-2|14|-|TRBV13|once
CASSPGRANYGYTF
TGTGCCAGCAGCCCTGGGCGGGCTAACTATGGCTACACCTTC
>TRBJ2-7|14|-|TRBV9|-
CASSSGGGPGEQYF
TGTGCCAGCAGCTCAGGGGGGGGCCCCGGGGAGCAGTACTTC
>TRBJ1-2|15|-|TRBV6-5|-
CASSYSDSLTYGYTF
TGTGCCAGCAGTTACTCGGACAGCCTAACCTATGGCTACACCTTC
>TRBJ2-2|12|-|TRBV5-5|-
CASRLGVGELFF
TGTGCCAGCAGGTTAGGGGTCGGGGAGCTGTTTTTT
>TRBJ2-3|14|TRBD2|TRBV9|-
CASSEAGSTDTQYF
TGTGCCAGCAGCGAAGCGGGGAGCACAGATACGCAGTATTTT
>TRBJ2-3|14|-|TRBV7-6|-
CASSRRDHTDTQYF
TGTGCCAGCAGCCGCCGGGACCACACAGATACGCAGTATTTT
>TRBJ2-5|13|TRBD1|TRBV5-1|-
CASSNRGVETQYF
TGCGCCAGCAGCAACAGGGGGGTAGAGACCCAGTACTTC
>TRBJ1-1|15|-|TRBV27|-
CASSSWGTGDTEAFF
TGTGCCAGCAGTTCCTGGGGGACGGGGGACACTGAAGCTTTCTTT
>TRBJ2-1|17|-|TRBV9|-
CASSVDYGEPSYNEQFF
TGTGCCAGCAGCGTAGATTACGGGGAACCCTCCTACAATGAGCAGTTCTTC
>TRBJ2-1|15|TRBD2|TRBV27|once
CASSRGLAGYNEQFF
TGTGCCAGCAGTCGAGGACTAGCGGGCTACAATGAGCAGTTCTTC
>TRBJ1-1|12|-|TRBV7-9|few
CASSLAGTEAFF
TGTGCCAGCAGCTTAGCCGGCACTGAAGCTTTCTTT
>TRBJ2-1|13|TRBD2|TRBV10-3|-
CAIGLAGAGEQFF
TGTGCCATCGGACTAGCGGGAGCTGGTGAGCAGTTCTTC
>TRBJ1-2|13|TRBD1|TRBV6-5|once
CASSYGTEDGYTF
TGTGCCAGCAGTTACGGGACAGAGGACGGCTACACCTTC
>TRBJ2-3|13|-|TRBV15|-
CAIAVGGTDTQYF
TGTGCCATCGCGGTTGGTGGCACAGATACGCAGTATTTT
>TRBJ1-2|18|-|TRBV14|-
CASSQEGQGVSANYGYTF
TGTGCCAGCAGCCAAGAGGGCCAGGGTGTCTCAGCTAACTATGGCTACACCTTC
>TRBJ1-2|14|TRBD1|TRBV9|-
CASSAGQGVYGYTF
TGTGCCAGCAGCGCAGGACAGGGGGTCTATGGCTACACCTTC
>TRBJ1-1|11|-|TRBV6-4|-
CASSDSRGAFF
TGTGCCAGCAGTGACTCCAGGGGAGCTTTCTTT